The 17 T cell receptor beta chains reported below all come from one sample, sequenced in a study of T cell responses to AZD1222 COVID-19 vaccine. Some clones are missing from TCRdb's copy, which holds only in-frame ones; the method was immunoSEQ multiplex PCR. Here the sample spans some 79,000 clones, over 75% being singletons. Specimen: peripheral blood, collected 28 days after the second AZD1222 dose. The receptors come from an adult who received the AZD1222 COVID-19 vaccine.

The rearrangement joins TRBV5-5 to TRBJ1-5, with unresolved D. CDR1 is SGHKS and CDR2 is YYEKEE in the germline V gene (reference sequence). Trimming removed 2 bases from V and 2 bases from J, with 17 bases in between. The CDR3 has 17 residues. CDR3 coding DNA: TGTGCCAGCAGCTTAGGAGACATGATTGGCGGCAATCAGCCCCAGCATTTT. Translation gives CASSLGDMIGGNQPQHF.

The rearrangement links TRBV2 to TRBJ2-7; 10 bases map to TRBD1. V trimming: 7 bases; J trimming: 5 bases; junction bases outside the gene matches: 11. The CDR3 runs to 15 residues. From germline, CDR1 is SNHLY and CDR2 FYNNEI. CDR3 DNA sequence: TGTGCCAGCAAACCCCCAGGACAGGGGGGAGACGAGCAGTACTTC. Amino acid sequence: CASKPPGQGGDEQYF.

The genes are TRBV11-3 and TRBJ2-6; 7 positions match TRBD1. The V gene end was trimmed by 3 bases and the J gene end by 3 bases; junction bases not matched to a gene: 5. This CDR3 comprises 16 residues. Germline V gene data show CDR1 as SGHNT and CDR2 as YENEEA. The DNA for the CDR3 is TGTGCCAGCAGCTTTCAAGGGGGCAGTGGGGCCAACGTCCTGACTTTC. Protein product: CASSFQGGSGANVLTF.

The chain employs TRBV7-2 and TRBJ2-5, with D possibly matching TRBD2 (6 bases). The CDR3 has 16 amino acids. Looked up from germline, CDR1 is SGHTA and CDR2 is FQGNSA. Trimming shortened V by 5 bases and J by 1 base, and 17 bases separated the two germline ends. The CDR3 sequence: CASSRRAGRLQETQYF. The CDR3 bases are TGTGCCAGCAGCCGCCGTGCAGGGAGGCTCCAAGAGACCCAGTACTTC.

The chain carries TRBV2 and TRBJ1-4; D is undetermined. There are 14 residues in the CDR3. V was pared by 6 bases and J by 0 bases, with 8 bases between. Germline lookup yields CDR1 SNHLY and CDR2 FYNNEI. The CDR3: CASRPVATNEKLFF. In DNA, the CDR3 is TGTGCCAGCAGGCCGGTTGCAACTAATGAAAAACTGTTTTTT.

The chain carries TRBV14 and TRBJ1-1; weak D call: TRBD1 (6 bases). The germline V gene encodes CDR1 SGHDN and CDR2 FVKESK. Trimming stripped 2 bases from V and 8 bases from J, with 12 bases between. There are 13 residues in the CDR3. The CDR3 protein is CASSQLSTGEAFF. In DNA form, the CDR3 reads TGTGCCAGCAGCCAATTATCGACAGGAGAAGCTTTCTTT. Together with reference TRBV14 and TRBJ1-1, the CDR3 gives the full variable domain: EAGVTQFPSHSVIEKGQTVTLRCDPISGHDNLYWYRRVMGKEIKFLLHFVKESKQDESGMPNNRFLAERTGGTYSTLKVQPAELEDSGVYFCASSQLSTGEAFFGQGTRLTVV.

J is TRBJ1-1 and V is TRBV29-1, with no clear D. The CDR3 contains 12 residues. Germline-derived CDR1 and CDR2 are SQVTM and ANQGSEA. V lost 4 bases to trimming and J lost 2 bases, with 8 bases between them. This CDR3 reads CSVARFNTEAFF. DNA for the CDR3: TGCAGCGTTGCTAGGTTTAACACTGAAGCTTTCTTT. Filled out from reference TRBV29-1 and TRBJ1-1, the complete variable domain reads SAVISQKPSRDICQRGTSLTIQCQVDSQVTMMFWYRQQPGQSLTLIATANQGSEATYESGFVIDKFPISRPNLTFSTLTVSNMSPEDSSIYLCSVARFNTEAFFGQGTRLTVV.

This clone showed up just a few times. V usage is TRBV4-2 and J usage is TRBJ1-1; D unclear. V dropped 1 base and J dropped 0 bases, with 12 bases sitting between them. CDR3 size: 16 residues. CDR1 LGHNA and CDR2 YNFKEQ come from the germline V gene. In DNA, the CDR3 is TGTGCCAGCAGCCAAGTTGGCGGGCCACTGAACACTGAAGCTTTCTTT. Its translation is CASSQVGGPLNTEAFF.

V gene TRBV7-9 combines with J gene TRBJ1-1, with 7 bases lining up with TRBD1. The CDR3 is 14 residues long. V shed 5 bases, J shed 2 bases, and the junction held 5 bases outside the gene matches. Germline assignment: CDR1 SEHNR and CDR2 FQNEAQ (reference sequence). Here the CDR3 reads CASSHRGPNTEAFF. The DNA of the CDR3 is TGTGCCAGCAGCCACAGGGGTCCAAACACTGAAGCTTTCTTT.

The V and J genes are TRBV5-4 and TRBJ2-1; D call uncertain. The germline V and J ends were trimmed by 1 base and 4 bases, with 9 bases remaining between them. CDR3 length: 14 amino acids. Germline values: CDR1 SGHNT, CDR2 YYREEE (reference sequence). This CDR3 is CASSLRIAYNEQFF. The CDR3 coding sequence is TGTGCCAGCAGCTTGCGGATAGCTTACAATGAGCAGTTCTTC.

This clone was counted a single time. This chain connects TRBV7-2 to TRBJ1-2, with no clear D. V dropped 1 base and J dropped 1 base, with 13 bases sitting between them. This CDR3 region has 16 residues. CDR1 is SGHTA and CDR2 is FQGNSA in the germline V gene. The CDR3 DNA reads TGTGCCAGCAGCTTAGGTCTCGGAGTGGTTAACTATGGCTACACCTTC. Translating it yields CASSLGLGVVNYGYTF. Based on the CDR3 plus reference TRBV7-2 and TRBJ1-2, the full variable domain is GAGVSQSPSNKVTEKGKDVELRCDPISGHTALYWYRQSLGQGLEFLIYFQGNSAPDKSGLPSDRFSAERTGGSVSTLTIQRTQQEDSAVYLCASSLGLGVVNYGYTFGSGTRLTVV.

The V gene is TRBV28, the J gene TRBJ1-1; D remains ambiguous. Germline CDR1 and CDR2: MDHEN and SYDVKM. Trimming took 6 bases from V and 1 from J, leaving 6 bases between them. The CDR3 spans 12 residues. For the CDR3, the DNA is TGTGCCAGCAGCCCGGGGAACACTGAAGCTTTCTTT. Translation gives CASSPGNTEAFF.

This rearrangement joins TRBV6-1 to TRBJ1-5; D possibly corresponds to TRBD1 (5 bases). The germline V gene has CDR1 MNHNS and CDR2 SASEGT. The length of the CDR3 is 13 residues. Trimming left V 2 bases short and J 5 bases short, with 7 bases between. The chain's CDR3 is CASSEQGYQPQHF. Here the CDR3 DNA reads TGTGCCAGCAGTGAACAGGGATATCAGCCCCAGCATTTT.

The V gene is TRBV10-3, the J gene TRBJ1-1; no reliable D call. This CDR3 has 17 residues. Looked up from germline, CDR1 is ENHRY and CDR2 is SYGVKD. Trimming took 3 bases from V and 4 from J, leaving 21 bases between them. CDR3 sequence: CAISERGNFQVGTEAFF. CDR3 coding DNA: TGTGCCATCAGTGAACGAGGAAACTTCCAAGTTGGCACTGAAGCTTTCTTT.

The chain carries TRBV11-3 and TRBJ1-1; the match to TRBD1 covers 9 bases. The CDR3 sequence is 14 residues long. V was clipped by 5 bases and J by 4 bases; unmatched bases: 5. Germline CDR1 and CDR2: SGHNT and YENEEA. The CDR3 DNA is TGTGCCAGCAGCGCAACGACAGGGGGCACTGAAGCTTTCTTT. This translates into CASSATTGGTEAFF. The full variable domain, completed using reference TRBV11-3 and TRBJ1-1, is EAGVVQSPRYKIIEKKQPVAFWCNPISGHNTLYWYLQNLGQGPELLIRYENEEAVDDSQLPKDRFSAERLKGVDSTLKIQPAELGDSAVYLCASSATTGGTEAFFGQGTRLTVV.

V and J are TRBV6-6 and TRBJ2-7; weak D call: TRBD2 (5 bases). The V end was cut by 6 bases, the J end by 6 bases, with 9 bases between. Germline V gene data show CDR1 as MNHNY and CDR2 as SVGAGI (reference sequence). The CDR3 is 11 amino acids. The DNA of the CDR3 is TGTGCCAGCAGCGGGGTGATCGAGCAGTACTTC. Residues: CASSGVIEQYF.

CDR3 bases: TGTGCCAGCAGCCCGGGACAGGCATATACGCAGTATTTT. Its translation is CASSPGQAYTQYF. This chain connects TRBV9 to TRBJ2-3; 8 nucleotides line up with TRBD1. V was clipped by 4 bases and J by 7 bases; unmatched bases: 5. CDR1 SGDLS and CDR2 YYNGEE come from the germline V gene. CDR3 size: 13 residues.